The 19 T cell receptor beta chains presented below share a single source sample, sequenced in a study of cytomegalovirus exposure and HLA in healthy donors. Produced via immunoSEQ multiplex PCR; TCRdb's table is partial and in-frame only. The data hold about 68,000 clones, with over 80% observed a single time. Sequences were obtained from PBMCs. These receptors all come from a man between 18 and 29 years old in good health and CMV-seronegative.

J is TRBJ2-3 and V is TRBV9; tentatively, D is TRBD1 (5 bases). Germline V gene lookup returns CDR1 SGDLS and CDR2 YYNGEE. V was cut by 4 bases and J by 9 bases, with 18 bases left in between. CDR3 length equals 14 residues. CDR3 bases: TGTGCCAGCAGCCGACCCCAGGGAAGCGAGACGCAGTATTTT. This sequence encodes CASSRPQGSETQYF.

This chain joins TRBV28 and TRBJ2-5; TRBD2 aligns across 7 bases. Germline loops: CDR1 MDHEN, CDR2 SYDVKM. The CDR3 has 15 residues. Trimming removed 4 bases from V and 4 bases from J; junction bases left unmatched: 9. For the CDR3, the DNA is TGTGCCAGCAGTTCCCTAGCGGCGTGGGGAGAGACCCAGTACTTC. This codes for CASSSLAAWGETQYF.

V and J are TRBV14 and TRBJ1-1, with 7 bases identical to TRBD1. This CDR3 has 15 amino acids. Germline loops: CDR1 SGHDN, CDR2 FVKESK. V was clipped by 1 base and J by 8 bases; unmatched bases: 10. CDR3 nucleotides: TGTGCCAGCAGCCAAGTGCGACAGGGCGCCGGGGAAGCTTTCTTT. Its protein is CASSQVRQGAGEAFF.

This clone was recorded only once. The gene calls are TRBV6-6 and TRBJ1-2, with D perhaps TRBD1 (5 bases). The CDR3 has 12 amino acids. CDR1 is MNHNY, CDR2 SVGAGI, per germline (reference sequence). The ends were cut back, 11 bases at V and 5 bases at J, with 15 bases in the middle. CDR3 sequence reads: CAGGRDPYGYTF. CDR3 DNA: TGTGCCGGCGGCAGGGATCCTTATGGCTACACCTTC.

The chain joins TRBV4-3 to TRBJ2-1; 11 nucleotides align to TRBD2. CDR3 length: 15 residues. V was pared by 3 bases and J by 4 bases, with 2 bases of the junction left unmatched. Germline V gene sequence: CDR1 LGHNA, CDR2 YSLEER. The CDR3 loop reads CASSQGLAAYNEQFF. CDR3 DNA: TGCGCCAGCAGCCAGGGACTAGCGGCTTACAATGAGCAGTTCTTC.

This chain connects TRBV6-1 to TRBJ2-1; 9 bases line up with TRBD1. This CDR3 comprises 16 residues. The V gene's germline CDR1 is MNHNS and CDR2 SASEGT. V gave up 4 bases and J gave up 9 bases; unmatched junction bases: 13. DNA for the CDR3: TGTGCCAGCAGTGGGCGGACAGGGGCCCCTCCAGGTGAGCAGTTCTTC. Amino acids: CASSGRTGAPPGEQFF.

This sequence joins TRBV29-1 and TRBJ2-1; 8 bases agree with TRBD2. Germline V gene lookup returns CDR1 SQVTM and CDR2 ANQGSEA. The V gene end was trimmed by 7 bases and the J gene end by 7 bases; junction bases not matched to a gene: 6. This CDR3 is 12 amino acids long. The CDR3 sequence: CSASGSKNEQFF. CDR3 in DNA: TGCAGCGCAAGCGGGAGTAAAAATGAGCAGTTCTTC.

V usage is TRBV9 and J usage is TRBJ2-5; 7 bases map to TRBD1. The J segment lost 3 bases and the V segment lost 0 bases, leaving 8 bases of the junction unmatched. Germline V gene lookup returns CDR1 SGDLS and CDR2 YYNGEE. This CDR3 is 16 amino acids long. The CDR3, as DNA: TGTGCCAGCAGCGTAGGGAAGACAGGGACGGAAGAGACCCAGTACTTC. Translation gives CASSVGKTGTEETQYF.

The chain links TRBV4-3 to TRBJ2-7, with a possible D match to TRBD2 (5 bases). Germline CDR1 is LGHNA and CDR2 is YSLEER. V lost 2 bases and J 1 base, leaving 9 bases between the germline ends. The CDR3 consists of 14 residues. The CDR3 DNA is TGCGCCAGCAGCCAATCCGGGATATCCTACGAGCAGTACTTC. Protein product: CASSQSGISYEQYF.

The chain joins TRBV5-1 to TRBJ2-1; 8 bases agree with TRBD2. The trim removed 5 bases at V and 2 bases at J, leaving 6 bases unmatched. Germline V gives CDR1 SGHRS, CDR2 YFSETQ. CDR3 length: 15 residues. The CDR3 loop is CASSVGTRTYNEQFF. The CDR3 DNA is TGCGCCAGCAGTGTTGGGACTAGGACCTACAATGAGCAGTTCTTC.

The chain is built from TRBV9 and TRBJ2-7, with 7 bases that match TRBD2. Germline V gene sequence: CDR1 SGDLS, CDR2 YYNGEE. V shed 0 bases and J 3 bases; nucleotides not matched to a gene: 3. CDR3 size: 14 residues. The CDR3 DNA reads TGTGCCAGCAGCGTAGGAGCGGGGATCTACGAGCAGTACTTC. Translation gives CASSVGAGIYEQYF.

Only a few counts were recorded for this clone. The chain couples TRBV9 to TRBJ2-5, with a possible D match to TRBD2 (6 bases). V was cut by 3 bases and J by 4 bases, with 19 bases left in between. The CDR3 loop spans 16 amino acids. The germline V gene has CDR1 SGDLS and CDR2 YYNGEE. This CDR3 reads CASSAVGVGRGETQYF. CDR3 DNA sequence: TGTGCCAGCAGCGCCGTCGGCGTTGGGCGGGGAGAGACCCAGTACTTC.

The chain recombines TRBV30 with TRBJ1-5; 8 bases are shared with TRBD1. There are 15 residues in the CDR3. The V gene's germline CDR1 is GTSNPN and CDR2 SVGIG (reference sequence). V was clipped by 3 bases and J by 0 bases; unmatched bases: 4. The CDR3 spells CAWSGQGYSNQPQHF. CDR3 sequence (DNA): TGTGCCTGGAGCGGACAGGGCTATAGCAATCAGCCCCAGCATTTT.

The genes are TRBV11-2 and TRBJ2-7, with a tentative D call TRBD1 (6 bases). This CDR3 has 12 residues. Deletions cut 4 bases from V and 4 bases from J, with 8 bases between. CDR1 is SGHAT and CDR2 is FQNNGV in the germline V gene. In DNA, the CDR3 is TGTGCCAGCAGCTCAGGGGCGTACGAGCAGTACTTC. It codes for CASSSGAYEQYF.

In nucleotides, the CDR3 is TGTGCCAGCAGCTCCCCCATGGGAGGGACAGGGACAGGGGACTATGGCTACACCTTC. Its translation: CASSSPMGGTGTGDYGYTF. The genes are TRBV5-4 and TRBJ1-2; TRBD1 matches at 10 bases. The CDR3 extends over 19 amino acids. V shed 3 bases, J shed 3 bases, and the junction held 17 bases outside the gene matches. Germline loops: CDR1 SGHNT, CDR2 YYREEE (reference sequence).

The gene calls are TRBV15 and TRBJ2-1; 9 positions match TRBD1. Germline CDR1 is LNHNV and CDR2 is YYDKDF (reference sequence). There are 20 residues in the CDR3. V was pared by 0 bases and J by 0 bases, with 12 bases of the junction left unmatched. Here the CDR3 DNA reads TGTGCCACCAGCAGAGATCTAAGGGGACAGGGAGTAGGCTCCTACAATGAGCAGTTCTTC. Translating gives CATSRDLRGQGVGSYNEQFF.

In DNA form, the CDR3 reads TGTGCCAGCAGTGGGGACAGGGCTGGGGCCAACGTCCTGACTTTC. Amino acids: CASSGDRAGANVLTF. The rearrangement uses TRBV6-1 and TRBJ2-6, with 9 bases lining up with TRBD1. V dropped 4 bases and J dropped 2; count of bases not matched to a gene: 0. Germline values: CDR1 MNHNS, CDR2 SASEGT. The CDR3 spans 15 residues.

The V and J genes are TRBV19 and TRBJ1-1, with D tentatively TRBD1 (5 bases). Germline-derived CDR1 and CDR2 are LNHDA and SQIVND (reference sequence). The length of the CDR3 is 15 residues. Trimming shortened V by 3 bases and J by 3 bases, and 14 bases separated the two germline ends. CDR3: CASSIPGGSDTEAFF. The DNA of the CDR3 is TGTGCCAGTAGTATCCCCGGGGGTTCGGACACTGAAGCTTTCTTT.

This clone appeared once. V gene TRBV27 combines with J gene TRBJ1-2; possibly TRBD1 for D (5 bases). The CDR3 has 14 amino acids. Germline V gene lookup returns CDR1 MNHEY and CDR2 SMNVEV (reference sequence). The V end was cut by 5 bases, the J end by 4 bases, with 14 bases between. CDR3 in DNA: TGTGCCAGCAGTCTTTCGGGGGAGGTCTATGGCTACACCTTC. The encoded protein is CASSLSGEVYGYTF.